A selection of T cell receptor beta chains follows, all from one sample in a study of OX40 agonist ivuxolimab in advanced cancers. Generated by immunoSEQ multiplex PCR, the TCRdb table keeps only in-frame clones and is missing some. The sample has more than 15,000 clones; 70% to 90% are singletons. The material sequenced was CD4+ or CD8+ T cells sorted from blood, taken in a trial of the OX40 agonist ivuxolimab. The receptors derive from an adult with an advanced solid tumor such as melanoma, head and neck, liver or kidney cancer. The CDR3 runs from the conserved cysteine through the conserved F or W. D genes are given only for firm matches. A row's size may be missing; if present it is once, few, many or a size class.

length,size,J,V,D,DNA,CDR3
17,few,TRBJ2-1,TRBV7-9,TRBD1,TGTGCCAGCAGCTTGAGATTGAGGATAGGAACAGGGGACGAGCAGTTCTTC,CASSLRLRIGTGDEQFF
15,.,TRBJ1-1,TRBV13,TRBD1,TGTGCCAGCAGCCCCAGTGGAGGGGGCTGGACTGAAGCTTTCTTT,CASSPSGGGWTEAFF
13,.,TRBJ2-7,TRBV30,.,TGTGCCTGGAGCGCCGGCCGCGGGTACGAGCAGTACTTC,CAWSAGRGYEQYF
14,medium-sized,TRBJ2-7,TRBV11-2,TRBD1,TGTGCCAGCAGCTTGGGACAGGGGGCAGACGAGCAGTACTTC,CASSLGQGADEQYF
11,once,TRBJ1-1,TRBV6-5,.,TGTGCCAGCAGTTACTTGAGTGAAGCTTTCTTT,CASSYLSEAFF
15,.,TRBJ2-5,TRBV7-9,TRBD2,TGTGCCAGCAGCTTTAGCGGGGGACCTCAAGAGACCCAGTACTTC,CASSFSGGPQETQYF
13,.,TRBJ2-1,TRBV10-3,.,TGTGCCATCAGGGAAACAGGGAACAATGAGCAGTTCTTC,CAIRETGNNEQFF
13,.,TRBJ2-7,TRBV6-6,TRBD1,TGTGCCAGCAGCTCGGGGACAGCGTGGGAGCAGTACTTC,CASSSGTAWEQYF
15,.,TRBJ2-1,TRBV2,.,TGTGCCAGCAGTGAACGGCTATCGCGGCACAATGAGCAGTTCTTC,CASSERLSRHNEQFF
11,.,TRBJ2-5,TRBV28,.,TGTGCCAGCAGTGGGCGAGGCGCCCAGTACTTC,CASSGRGAQYF
14,.,TRBJ2-1,TRBV15,TRBD2,TGTGCCACCAGCGAGGAGGCGGGAGTTAATGAGCAGTTCTTC,CATSEEAGVNEQFF
18,few,TRBJ1-5,TRBV28,.,TGTGCCAGCAGTTCAAGACAGTCTAGAGAACGGAGCAATCAGCCCCAGCATTTT,CASSSRQSRERSNQPQHF
19,.,TRBJ2-3,TRBV19,TRBD2,TGTGCCAGTAGTATGTTCGGGACGTCTGTGGGGGGGACGTTTGGTACGCAGTATTTT,CASSMFGTSVGGTFGTQYF
16,once,TRBJ1-5,TRBV6-1,.,TGTGCCAGCAGTGAACTGGCGGCTTATAGCAATCAGCCCCAGCATTTT,CASSELAAYSNQPQHF
15,.,TRBJ2-3,TRBV13,.,TGTGCCAGCAGCTTAGTAGCGGATAGCACAGATACGCAGTATTTT,CASSLVADSTDTQYF
15,.,TRBJ2-7,TRBV27,TRBD1,TGTGCCGCCCGGGACAGGGGGAAAGGGTCCTACGAGCAGTACTTC,CAARDRGKGSYEQYF
16,.,TRBJ1-1,TRBV4-1,.,TGCGCCAGCAGCCAAGACCCAGGGGCCATGAACACTGAAGCTTTCTTT,CASSQDPGAMNTEAFF
15,.,TRBJ1-4,TRBV6-1,.,TGTGCCAGCAGTGAATTGGGAAATCCCTATGAAAAACTGTTTTTT,CASSELGNPYEKLFF
16,.,TRBJ2-7,TRBV5-8,.,TGTGCCAGCAGAGATCCGGGACATCCTCTTTCCTACGAGCAGTACTTC,CASRDPGHPLSYEQYF
13,.,TRBJ2-1,TRBV27,.,TGTGCCAGCAGTTTGGGGGGCTGGGATGAGCAGTTCTTC,CASSLGGWDEQFF
14,.,TRBJ2-3,TRBV7-9,.,TGTGCCAGCAGCCCCTGGGGCGGCACAGATACGCAGTATTTT,CASSPWGGTDTQYF
18,.,TRBJ2-7,TRBV27,TRBD2,TGTGCCAGCAGTTTATTGGGGGGGGAGGGCGTAATCTCCTACGAGCAGTACTTC,CASSLLGGEGVISYEQYF
16,.,TRBJ2-1,TRBV7-9,.,TGTGCCAGCAGCTTAGCTGCCCCTTCCCCCGGGATTGAGCAGTTCTTC,CASSLAAPSPGIEQFF
16,.,TRBJ1-1,TRBV21-1,.,TGTGCCAGCAGCAACCGACAGGGGGCCGGGGACACTGAAGCTTTCTTT,CASSNRQGAGDTEAFF
14,.,TRBJ2-5,TRBV6-5,TRBD2,TGTGCCAGCACTCCCTCTCGCGGGGGGGAGACCCAGTACTTC,CASTPSRGGETQYF
13,.,TRBJ2-1,TRBV7-8,.,TGTGCCAGCAGCTTAGGACATGCGGGTGAGCAGTTCTTC,CASSLGHAGEQFF
13,.,TRBJ1-2,TRBV7-2,.,TGTGCCAGCAGCCTCCCCATTAGCCTTGGCTACACCTTC,CASSLPISLGYTF
15,.,TRBJ2-5,TRBV15,TRBD2,TGTGCCACCAGCAGAGGGGCGGGAGCGGGAGAGACCCAGTACTTC,CATSRGAGAGETQYF
12,few,TRBJ1-1,TRBV6-1,.,TGTGCCAGCAATGAGGGGTGGACTGAAGCTTTCTTT,CASNEGWTEAFF
14,few,TRBJ1-2,TRBV9,TRBD1,TGTGCCAGCAGCGTGGGACAGGGGATCTATGGCTACACCTTC,CASSVGQGIYGYTF
15,.,TRBJ2-5,TRBV27,TRBD2,TGTGCCAGCAGTTTATCGAAAGCGGGGGTAGAGACCCAGTACTTC,CASSLSKAGVETQYF
16,.,TRBJ1-2,TRBV28,.,.,CASNPSVPAVSDGYTF
16,.,TRBJ2-7,TRBV7-7,TRBD2,TGTGCTAGCAGACCACCACTAGCGGGTGTCTCCTACGAGCAGTACTTC,CASRPPLAGVSYEQYF
15,.,TRBJ2-7,TRBV4-1,TRBD1,TGCGCCAGCAGCCAAGGGACAGGACAGGCCTACGAGCAGTACTTC,CASSQGTGQAYEQYF
14,.,TRBJ1-1,TRBV4-1,TRBD1,TGCGCCAGCAGCCAGGGGGACAGGGTCACTGAAGCTTTCTTT,CASSQGDRVTEAFF
14,.,TRBJ2-3,TRBV30,.,TGTGCCTGGGGGAGGTTCGGGGTCACAGATACGCAGTATTTT,CAWGRFGVTDTQYF
15,.,TRBJ1-2,TRBV29-1,TRBD1,TGCAGCGTTGAACGGGATCAGGGGGACCGGGGAGGCTACACCTTC,CSVERDQGDRGGYTF
16,.,TRBJ1-1,TRBV27,.,TGTGCCAGCAGTTTATCAGGGGGTCGGTCGACCTCTGAAGCTTTCTTT,CASSLSGGRSTSEAFF
13,.,TRBJ1-1,TRBV27,.,TGTGCCAGCAGTTTTAGGACAGCCACAACGGCTTTCTTT,CASSFRTATTAFF
16,few,TRBJ2-5,TRBV6-1,TRBD2,TGTGCCAGCAGTGAAAGGGAGGGTTCATCTTCGAAGACCCAGTACTTC,CASSEREGSSSKTQYF
17,.,TRBJ2-4,TRBV7-9,TRBD2,TGTGCCAGCAGCACCCGAACGGGACTAGAGGGAAGAAACATTCAGTACTTC,CASSTRTGLEGRNIQYF
13,.,TRBJ2-1,TRBV6-1,.,TGTGCCAGCAGTGAATGGCAGGGCGGCGAGCAGTTCTTC,CASSEWQGGEQFF
18,.,TRBJ2-2,TRBV19,.,TGTGCCAGTAAAGACCCGGCAGGGCTACCGCCCCGTGGCGGGGAGCTGTTTTTT,CASKDPAGLPPRGGELFF
13,.,TRBJ1-4,TRBV10-3,TRBD1,TGTGCCACCCGGACAGGGGGGAATGAAAAACTGTTTTTT,CATRTGGNEKLFF
12,.,TRBJ1-2,TRBV28,.,TGTGCCCTACGAGGCCACCAGGGTGGCTACACCTTC,CALRGHQGGYTF
12,.,TRBJ2-7,TRBV12-5,TRBD1,TGTGCTAGTGAGACAGGGAGCTACGAGCAGTACTTC,CASETGSYEQYF
13,.,TRBJ2-1,TRBV19,.,TGTGCCAGTAGTTCCCAGTTAGGAGATGAGCAGTTCTTC,CASSSQLGDEQFF
15,once,TRBJ1-6,TRBV19,.,TGTGCCAGTAGTATGGTAAACAGGGACAATTCACCCCTCCACTTT,CASSMVNRDNSPLHF
14,few,TRBJ2-7,TRBV5-5,.,TGTGCCAGCAGCTTGTACGGGAGCTCCTACGAGCAGTACTTC,CASSLYGSSYEQYF
14,.,TRBJ1-2,TRBV6-6,.,TGTGCCAGCTCCCCCCGGGGCCTTAACTATGGCTACACCTTC,CASSPRGLNYGYTF
12,once,TRBJ1-1,TRBV7-9,.,TGTGCCAGCAGCTTCGACAGGTTCGAAGCTTTCTTT,CASSFDRFEAFF
15,few,TRBJ2-3,TRBV7-9,TRBD2,TGTGCCAGCAGCGAGGCGGGAGGTGACACAGATACGCAGTATTTT,CASSEAGGDTDTQYF
15,once,TRBJ2-7,TRBV4-1,.,TGCGCCAGCAGCCCGAGCGTCAGGGGTGGCTACGAGCAGTACTTC,CASSPSVRGGYEQYF
15,.,TRBJ2-2,TRBV27,.,TGTGCCAGCAGTCCAACTTGGATGAACACCGGGGAGCTGTTTTTT,CASSPTWMNTGELFF
16,.,TRBJ1-2,TRBV5-6,.,TGTGCCAGCAGCTTGGTAGGGCTCGAGCCCCCGTATGGCTACACCTTC,CASSLVGLEPPYGYTF
15,.,TRBJ2-7,TRBV4-2,.,TGTGCCAGCAGCCCCCGCCGGGACTCCCCCTACGAGCAGTACTTC,CASSPRRDSPYEQYF
17,.,TRBJ2-1,TRBV4-1,TRBD2,TGCGCCAGCAGCCAAACCCCCACGGGAGGGCCGCGGAATGAGCAGTTCTTC,CASSQTPTGGPRNEQFF